This TCR beta chain was profiled in a study of patients and donors after allogeneic stem cell transplantation (dated by TCRdb to between 2020 and 2021). V is clipped by 7 bases and J by 0 bases, and the sequence between their germline boundaries is 12 bases long. From cysteine to phenylalanine, the CDR3 is 15 amino acids long. Just the 45-base CDR3 DNA is kept, in frame starting at base 1. Based on the germline V gene, the CDR1 and CDR2 sequences are MGHDK and SYGVNS. This clonotype showed up many times. Its antigen remains undetermined. Within one base of it there is no much larger clone, and no base qualities were kept. Libraries were made using RT-PCR. Sequencing was performed on a NextSeq 550. Clones were called with MiXCR by TCRdb after fastp trimmed the public reads at Q25, and only in-frame beta chains were retained. Entries are consolidated by CDR3 protein sequence, retaining the most common genes and DNA. This sample gives about 74,000 distinct CDR3 sequences in total; about a quarter of them show up just once. The ten most abundant clones make up approximately 26% of the sample.

The clonotype originates from a human donor who was either an allogeneic HSCT recipient or a stem cell or donor lymphocyte infusion donor (not recorded which). It is not recorded whose cells these are; they may come from a transplant donor. Sequencing was performed on blood, either unsorted or a sorted T cell fraction (not recorded which). This chain joins TRBV25-1 to TRBJ1-4; too little of a D gene remains to name it. The bases are TGTGCCAGCACCCCCTTTTCTGCAACTAATGAAAAACTGTTTTTT. Its protein is CASTPFSATNEKLFF. The full variable domain, with segments outside the CDR3 supplied by the reference TRBV25-1 and TRBJ1-4 proteins, appears as EADIYQTPRYLVIGTGKKITLECSQTMGHDKMYWYQQDPGMELHLIHYSYGVNSTEKGDLSSESTVSRIRTEHFPLTLESARPSHTSQYLCASTPFSATNEKLFFGSGTQLSVL.